This entry lists 24 T cell receptor beta chains sequenced from one sample in a study of T-cell reconstitution after alpha-beta-depleted transplantation in children. TCRbeta library preparation incorporated unique molecular identifiers. TCRdb re-called the PCR reads with MiXCR, one entry per CDR3 protein. The sample comprises approximately 500,000 distinct CDR3 sequences, about 11% of which are singletons, and around 2% rests with the top ten. The sequencing here drew on PBMCs, taken before TCRalphabeta/CD19-depleted stem cell transplant. The source of these receptors is a child aged 2 to 15 with inherited bone marrow failure, due to receive a stem cell transplant.

This clonotype appeared many times. The chain carries TRBV19 and TRBJ2-7; D not resolved. The CDR3 totals 13 residues. Trimming left V 3 bases short and J 5 bases short, with 11 bases between. Germline V gene data show CDR1 as LNHDA and CDR2 as SQIVND (reference sequence). Here the CDR3 reads CASSIVLSNEQYF. For the CDR3, the DNA is TGTGCCAGTAGTATCGTCTTATCCAACGAGCAGTACTTC.

This clonotype was detected a few times. V gene TRBV28 combines with J gene TRBJ2-6, with no clear D. Deletions cut 5 bases from V and 0 bases from J, with 8 bases between. The CDR3 is made up of 15 amino acids. Germline loops: CDR1 MDHEN, CDR2 SYDVKM. The CDR3 is CASSLSFSGANVLTF. The CDR3 DNA reads TGTGCCAGCAGTCTATCCTTCTCTGGGGCCAACGTCCTGACTTTC.

This clonotype was recorded a few times. The genes are TRBV6-6 and TRBJ2-5; D is perhaps TRBD1 (6 bases). Trimming shortened V by 8 bases and J by 4 bases, and 11 bases separated the two germline ends. CDR1 is MNHNY, CDR2 SVGAGI, per germline (reference sequence). This CDR3 has 12 residues. The CDR3 here is CASGGRPETQYF. The CDR3 bases are TGTGCCAGCGGGGGCAGGCCAGAGACCCAGTACTTC.

On this clonotype itself: This may be a read error: a much more frequent sequence differs by one nucleotide. V usage is TRBV4-2 and J usage is TRBJ2-5; 7 bases align to TRBD2. Per the germline V gene, CDR1 is LGHNA and CDR2 is YNFKEQ. The CDR3 has 16 amino acids. The CDR3 is CASSQDRFGLEGTQHF. The CDR3, as DNA: TGTGCCAGCAGCCAAGATCGGTTCGGACTAGAAGGGACCCAGCACTTC.

This clonotype was recorded at least ten times. The J gene is TRBJ2-1, the V gene TRBV29-1; TRBD2 matches at 12 bases. The V gene end was trimmed by 3 bases and the J gene end by 1 base; junction bases not matched to a gene: 4. Germline CDR1 SQVTM, CDR2 ANQGSEA. This CDR3 comprises 16 residues. The CDR3 here is CSVDTSGRKSYNEQFF. CDR3 DNA: TGCAGCGTTGATACTAGCGGGAGGAAATCCTACAATGAGCAGTTCTTC.

This clonotype was detected ten times or more. The chain employs TRBV9 and TRBJ2-7; no reliable D call. CDR3 length equals 15 residues. V lost 4 bases and J lost 5, with 19 bases in between. The V gene's germline CDR1 is SGDLS and CDR2 YYNGEE. The CDR3 sequence: CASSTMGATWDEQYF. Written as DNA, the CDR3 is TGTGCCAGCAGCACAATGGGCGCGACTTGGGACGAGCAGTACTTC.

This clonotype has at least ten counts. The rearrangement joins TRBV12-3 or TRBV12-4 to TRBJ2-1, with TRBD2 as a possible D gene (5 bases). This CDR3 is 16 amino acids long. V was pared by 2 bases and J by 3 bases, with 14 bases between. The CDR3 protein is CASSLTDSKGYNEQFF. The CDR3 coding sequence is TGTGCCAGCAGTTTAACGGACTCCAAGGGCTACAATGAGCAGTTCTTC.

This clonotype has only a few counts. The CDR3 sequence is CAITGTSTGELFF. The CDR3 coding sequence is TGTGCCATTACCGGGACTAGCACCGGGGAGCTGTTTTTT. V and J are TRBV10-3 and TRBJ2-2; 8 bases map to TRBD2. The CDR3 runs 13 residues. The J segment lost 4 bases and the V segment lost 9 bases, leaving 4 bases of the junction unmatched. Germline V lookup: CDR1 ENHRY, CDR2 SYGVKD.

This clonotype came up many times. The chain is built from TRBV5-1 and TRBJ2-5; TRBD2 aligns across 7 bases. V was clipped by 0 bases and J by 3 bases; unmatched bases: 11. The CDR3 runs to 17 residues. Per the germline V gene, CDR1 is SGHRS and CDR2 is YFSETQ. CDR3 nucleotides: TGCGCCAGCAGCTTGGTTCCTTCCAGCGGGGTAAAAGAGACCCAGTACTTC. Translation: CASSLVPSSGVKETQYF.

The chain carries TRBV18 and TRBJ1-2, with 7 bases fitting TRBD1. Trimming removed 6 bases from V and 4 bases from J; junction bases left unmatched: 5. The V gene's germline CDR1 is KGHSH and CDR2 LQKENI. The CDR3 sequence is 13 residues long. The CDR3 DNA sequence: TGTGCCAGCTCCGAAAGACAGGGCTATGGCTACACCTTC. This translates into CASSERQGYGYTF.

In the case of this clonotype: One end of the junction is discordant with germline, which a read error may explain. The chain has TRBV18 and TRBJ2-7; D is ambiguous. CDR1 is KGHSH and CDR2 is LQKENI in the germline V gene. The CDR3 is 9 residues long. The CDR3 DNA sequence: TGTGCCAGCTCACCACCAGTTACTTTC. Translating gives CASSPPVTF.

This clonotype has a handful of counts. J is TRBJ2-7 and V is TRBV6-1; no clear D. The CDR3 length is 16 residues. The V gene's germline CDR1 is MNHNS and CDR2 SASEGT. V was trimmed by 2 bases and J by 0 bases, leaving 14 bases between them. CDR3: CASSETWLNPSYEQYF. CDR3 sequence (DNA): TGTGCCAGCAGTGAAACGTGGCTTAACCCCTCCTACGAGCAGTACTTC.

The V and J genes are TRBV6-5 and TRBJ2-7; D perhaps matches TRBD2 (6 bases). CDR3 length equals 14 residues. The V gene's germline CDR1 is MNHEY and CDR2 SVGAGI. Trimming cost V 2 bases and J 4 bases, with 12 bases left between them. The DNA for the CDR3 is TGTGCCAGCAGTTACGCGGGGTTGGGGTACGAGCAGTACTTC. Translating it yields CASSYAGLGYEQYF.

This clonotype was seen ten or more times. The chain is built from TRBV6-5 and TRBJ1-1; 8 bases line up with TRBD1. CDR1 and CDR2 from the germline V gene are MNHEY and SVGAGI. This CDR3 is 14 amino acids long. V gave up 6 bases and J gave up 2 bases; unmatched junction bases: 5. CDR3 coding DNA: TGTGCCAGCAGATCACAGGGGGGCAACACTGAAGCTTTCTTT. Translating gives CASRSQGGNTEAFF.

This clonotype was counted ten times or more. The chain is built from TRBV4-1 and TRBJ2-5; 10 bases fit TRBD1. The germline V gene encodes CDR1 MGHRA and CDR2 YSYEKL. The CDR3 length is 21 residues. V shed 0 bases, J shed 0 bases, and the junction held 16 bases outside the gene matches. CDR3: CASSQDLRSMPGQGYQETQYF. CDR3 nucleotide sequence: TGCGCCAGCAGCCAAGATCTGCGGAGCATGCCGGGACAGGGGTACCAAGAGACCCAGTACTTC.

This clonotype has a count of ten or more. This chain links TRBV19 with TRBJ2-1; TRBD2 matches 11 bases. The CDR3 covers 16 residues. CDR1 is LNHDA and CDR2 is SQIVND in the germline V gene (reference sequence). J lost 8 bases, V lost 4 bases, and 10 bases had no gene match. CDR3: CASSTQTSGNRDEQFF. The CDR3 DNA is TGTGCCAGTAGTACCCAGACTAGCGGGAATCGCGATGAGCAGTTCTTC.

The sample holds a few counts of this clonotype. The gene calls are TRBV7-9 and TRBJ2-7; D ambiguous. Trimming removed 5 bases from V and 3 bases from J, with 11 bases in between. Germline V gene lookup returns CDR1 SEHNR and CDR2 FQNEAQ (reference sequence). The CDR3 spans 13 residues. The CDR3 reads CASSPIGLYEQYF. The CDR3 DNA reads TGTGCCAGCAGCCCGATAGGCCTCTACGAGCAGTACTTC.

The chain links TRBV11-2 to TRBJ2-1, with D uncertain. Germline V gives CDR1 SGHAT, CDR2 FQNNGV. V lost 4 bases to trimming and J lost 3 bases, with 13 bases between them. The CDR3 is 15 residues long. The CDR3 coding sequence is TGTGCCAGCAGCTCCACCCCCGGGCACTACAATGAGCAGTTCTTC. Protein product: CASSSTPGHYNEQFF.

This chain uses TRBV11-2 with TRBJ2-7, with D unresolved. In germline, CDR1 is SGHAT, CDR2 FQNNGV. The length of the CDR3 is 15 residues. V gave up 4 bases and J gave up 2 bases, with 15 bases separating them. CDR3 in amino acids: CASSSISTGTYEQYF. The CDR3 DNA is TGTGCCAGCAGCTCGATATCGACTGGTACCTACGAGCAGTACTTC.

This clonotype was counted many times. The chain recombines TRBV12-3 or TRBV12-4 with TRBJ1-2; D remains unclear. V was pared by 5 bases and J by 4 bases, with 11 bases between. The CDR3 loop spans 13 amino acids. The DNA of the CDR3 is TGTGCCAGCAGTCCGGGGAGATCCTATGGCTACACCTTC. This codes for CASSPGRSYGYTF.

In this sample, this clonotype turned up many times. V gene TRBV10-3 combines with J gene TRBJ2-1; 9 positions agree with TRBD1. The CDR3 runs to 15 residues. Germline V gene lookup returns CDR1 ENHRY and CDR2 SYGVKD. Trimming at V came to 7 bases and at J to 3 bases, leaving 7 bases not matched to a gene. This CDR3 is CAIKRTGEDYNEQFF. Written as DNA, the CDR3 is TGTGCCATCAAAAGGACAGGGGAGGACTACAATGAGCAGTTCTTC.

Many counts were recorded for this clonotype. The rearrangement joins TRBV15 to TRBJ1-1, with D perhaps TRBD1 (6 bases). This CDR3 is 17 amino acids long. Germline V gene lookup returns CDR1 LNHNV and CDR2 YYDKDF (reference sequence). V was clipped by 1 base and J by 4 bases, with 19 bases between them. CDR3 region: CATSRATGAGKGTEAFF. The CDR3 DNA is TGTGCCACCAGCAGAGCTACGGGGGCAGGGAAGGGCACTGAAGCTTTCTTT.

This clonotype was observed many times. This sequence joins TRBV13 and TRBJ1-5, with TRBD1 identical over 8 bases. The V gene end was trimmed by 5 bases and the J gene end by 7 bases; junction bases not matched to a gene: 4. The CDR3 totals 13 residues. Germline lookup yields CDR1 PRHDT and CDR2 FYEKMQ (reference sequence). The CDR3 DNA follows: TGTGCCAGCAGCCGGACAGGGAGACAGCCCCAGCATTTT. It is translated as CASSRTGRQPQHF.

This clonotype was picked up many times. The chain uses TRBV10-3 and TRBJ2-5; D remains unclear. This CDR3 has 11 amino acids. The germline V gene has CDR1 ENHRY and CDR2 SYGVKD. V lost 11 bases and J 5 bases, leaving 12 bases between the germline ends. CDR3 nucleotides: TGTGCCGGAAGGTTGTGGGAGACCCAGTACTTC. Protein product: CAGRLWETQYF.